This is a list of T cell receptor beta chains from one sample in a study of cytomegalovirus exposure and HLA in healthy donors. Clones were read by immunoSEQ multiplex PCR, and TCRdb kept only the in-frame ones, dropping some. Of 150,000 or so clones listed, just over 85% are singletons. Sequencing input: PBMCs. All receptors come from a human donor in good health. Both conserved end residues are part of each CDR3. D genes are given only for firm matches. Some rows have no size entry. The others give once, few or many, or a class for an expanded clone.

v_call	clone_size	j_call	d_call	cdr3_nt	cdr3_aa
TRBV27	once	TRBJ1-2	.	TGTGCCAGCAGCCCCTTTCCCGAGGGCTCTAACTATGGCTACACCTTC	CASSPFPEGSNYGYTF
TRBV4-3	.	TRBJ1-3	.	TGCGCCAGCAGCCAAGAAGGGGGCTCTGGAAACACCATATATTTT	CASSQEGGSGNTIYF
TRBV15	.	TRBJ2-5	TRBD1	TGTGCCACCAGCCGGGGAGGACAGGGGAGGGAGACCCAGTACTTC	CATSRGGQGRETQYF
TRBV7-9	.	TRBJ1-1	.	TGTGCCAGCAGCTTAAGGGGCACAGGTTGGAACACTGAAGCTTTCTTT	CASSLRGTGWNTEAFF
TRBV25-1	.	TRBJ1-1	.	TGTGCCAGCAGTGAGGACAGACTTCACACTGAAGCTTTCTTT	CASSEDRLHTEAFF
TRBV29-1	.	TRBJ2-5	.	TGCAGCGTTAAGAGTCGGGGGCAAGAGACCCAGTACTTC	CSVKSRGQETQYF
TRBV5-8	.	TRBJ2-7	TRBD1	TGTGCCAGCAGCTTGGCCAATGTCGTAACAGGGGCCAGGAGTGGCGAGCAGTACTTC	CASSLANVVTGARSGEQYF
TRBV5-4	.	TRBJ2-1	.	TGTGCCAGCAGCTCGCCATCTACAGGGAATGAGCAGTTCTTC	CASSSPSTGNEQFF
TRBV18	once	TRBJ2-1	TRBD1	TGTGCCAGCTCATCCCGGGACAGGGCGATAGATGAGCAGTTCTTC	CASSSRDRAIDEQFF
TRBV6-1	.	TRBJ1-1	.	TGTGCGGTAGCGGTAAAGGCCAGGCCGAACACTGAAGCTTTCTTT	CAVAVKARPNTEAFF
TRBV6-5	.	TRBJ1-1	.	TGTGCCAGCACCACGCCAGGGGTCAACACTGAAGCTTTCTTT	CASTTPGVNTEAFF
TRBV7-3	.	TRBJ2-7	TRBD2	TGTGCCAGCAGCTTATTACCTAGCGGGGGGCTCCAAGGTAGCGAGCAGTACTTC	CASSLLPSGGLQGSEQYF
TRBV25-1	.	TRBJ2-3	.	TGTGCCAGCACCTCCAGGGTAGGCACGCAGTATTTT	CASTSRVGTQYF
TRBV15	.	TRBJ2-7	.	TGTGCCACCAGCATTGGCAGGGTCTACGAGCAGTACTTC	CATSIGRVYEQYF
TRBV7-8	many	TRBJ1-2	.	TGTGCCACAGCGACCTCAGGGATTGACTACACCTTC	CATATSGIDYTF
TRBV28	once	TRBJ1-2	.	TGTGCCAGCAGTTTATGGGCACCCCACTATGGCTACACCTTC	CASSLWAPHYGYTF
TRBV7-3	.	TRBJ2-2	.	TGTGCCAGCAGCTCTTTAGTGAACACCGGGGAGCTGTTTTTT	CASSSLVNTGELFF
TRBV29-1	.	TRBJ1-1	TRBD1	TGCAGCGTTGTAGACAGGGCGCACACTGAAGCTTTCTTT	CSVVDRAHTEAFF
TRBV2	.	TRBJ2-6	TRBD1	TGTGCCAGCAGTGAAACAGGCGGGACAGGGAGATCTGGGGCCAACGTCCTGACTTTC	CASSETGGTGRSGANVLTF
TRBV4-1	few	TRBJ1-2	TRBD1	TGCGCCAGCAGCCATCCAGGGGGCTCTAACCCAAACTATGGCTACACCTTC	CASSHPGGSNPNYGYTF
TRBV6-5	.	TRBJ2-5	.	TGTGCCAGCGGCGGCAGGGGAGAGACCCAGTACTTC	CASGGRGETQYF
TRBV6-6	.	TRBJ1-1	.	TGTGCCAGCAGTTACTCAGCGGGGTTGAACACTGAAGCTTTCTTT	CASSYSAGLNTEAFF
TRBV5-4	.	TRBJ2-3	TRBD2	TGTGCCAGCAGCTTGGCCGGGAGCGGGAGGGCAGATACGCAGTATTTT	CASSLAGSGRADTQYF
TRBV7-8	.	TRBJ2-3	.	TGTGCCAGCAGCTTAGAGAATTCGAACGGTTACACAGATACGCAGTATTTT	CASSLENSNGYTDTQYF
TRBV19	.	TRBJ1-5	TRBD1	TGTGCCAGCAAAAAAACAGGGGGGAAAGGTCAGCCCCAGCATTTT	CASKKTGGKGQPQHF
TRBV5-1	.	TRBJ1-6	.	TGCGCCAGCAGCTTGGCCGGGGGAGCCTATAATTCACCCCTCCACTTT	CASSLAGGAYNSPLHF
TRBV5-1	.	TRBJ2-1	TRBD2	TGCGCCAGCAGCGAAGGACTAGCGCGCAATGAGCAGTTCTTC	CASSEGLARNEQFF
TRBV7-2	once	TRBJ1-2	TRBD1	TGTGCCAGCAGCTTAAGGACAGGGGCGGAGGGCTACACCTTC	CASSLRTGAEGYTF
TRBV7-2	once	TRBJ2-1	TRBD2	TGTGCCAGCAGCGAGGGACTAGCGGGAGGTCGCGGTGAGCAGTTCTTC	CASSEGLAGGRGEQFF
TRBV6-5	.	TRBJ1-2	TRBD1	TGTGCCAGCAGTTACCGCGGACAGGCCTGTACCTTC	CASSYRGQACTF
TRBV11-1	.	TRBJ1-1	.	TGTGCCAGCACTCCCAATCGAGAGGTGAACACTGAAGCTTTCTTT	CASTPNREVNTEAFF
TRBV7-2	.	TRBJ2-1	.	TGTGCCAGCACTCCCAGAAGAGGGAGCAGCTCCTACAATGAGCAGTTCTTC	CASTPRRGSSSYNEQFF
TRBV29-1	few	TRBJ1-2	.	TGCAGCGTACAAGGGGGGGTGCGCTATGGCTACACCTTC	CSVQGGVRYGYTF
TRBV9	once	TRBJ2-7	TRBD1	TGTGCCAGCAGCGATAAACAGGGGTCCGACGAGCAGTACTTC	CASSDKQGSDEQYF
TRBV29-1	.	TRBJ2-1	TRBD1	TGCAGCGTTGGACAGGGCTACAGCTCCTACAATGAGCAGTTCTTC	CSVGQGYSSYNEQFF
TRBV29-1	.	TRBJ1-1	TRBD1	TGCAGCGTTGAAATCCTAGCGAACAGGGGCAAAGCTTTCTTT	CSVEILANRGKAFF
TRBV27	.	TRBJ2-3	.	TGTGCCAGCAGTTTCGACAGGCCAATGGGCACAGATACGCAGTATTTT	CASSFDRPMGTDTQYF
TRBV7-9	.	TRBJ2-1	.	TGTGCCAGCAGCTTAGCAGGGGCGAGCTCCTACAATGAGCAGTTCTTC	CASSLAGASSYNEQFF
TRBV6-5	.	TRBJ1-2	.	TGTGCCAGCAGACAACCGGGAACCCATGGCTACACCTTC	CASRQPGTHGYTF
TRBV6-1	.	TRBJ2-7	TRBD2	TGTGCCAGCAGTCCCTCCGGCGGGAGCTCCTACGAGCAGTACTTC	CASSPSGGSSYEQYF
TRBV10-1	many	TRBJ2-5	TRBD2	TGCGCCAGCAGTGAGTTGGGACTAGCGGGAGTAGAGACCCAGTACTTC	CASSELGLAGVETQYF
TRBV5-1	.	TRBJ2-7	TRBD2	TGCGCCAGCAGCCCCTCGGGCGGGAGCTCTGGCAACGAGCAGTACTTC	CASSPSGGSSGNEQYF
TRBV7-2	.	TRBJ1-5	TRBD1	TGTGCCAGCAGCCGACAGGGCTCCTACAATCAGCCCCAGCATTTT	CASSRQGSYNQPQHF
TRBV11-2	.	TRBJ2-3	TRBD2	TGTGCCAGCAGCTTCCCTAGCGGAAATACGCAGTATTTT	CASSFPSGNTQYF
TRBV7-6	.	TRBJ2-6	.	TGTGCCAGCAGCTCCTTCTCTGGGGCCAACGTCCTGACTTTC	CASSSFSGANVLTF
TRBV4-1	.	TRBJ1-4	.	TGCGCCAGCAGCCAGGAGACTCCTAATGAAAAACTGTTTTTT	CASSQETPNEKLFF
TRBV7-9	once	TRBJ1-2	.	TGTGCCAGCAGCCCACGGGAGTATGATGGCTACACCTTC	CASSPREYDGYTF
TRBV4-1	.	TRBJ1-2	.	TGCGCCAGCAGCCACGGGGGGGATATTGGTGGCTACACCTTC	CASSHGGDIGGYTF
TRBV6-5	.	TRBJ1-4	TRBD1	TGTGCCAGCAGTGATGACAGGGGCCGTGAAAAACTGTTTTTT	CASSDDRGREKLFF
TRBV27	once	TRBJ1-1	.	TGTGCCAGCAGTTTATCAGGGGTGCCTGAAGCTTTCTTT	CASSLSGVPEAFF
TRBV10-2	.	TRBJ1-2	TRBD1	TGCGCCAGCAGTGAGTACAGGGGGCTGCACTATGGCTACACCTTC	CASSEYRGLHYGYTF
TRBV5-5	.	TRBJ2-3	TRBD2	TGTGCCAGCAGCTATCTAGCGGTCACAGATACGCAGTATTTT	CASSYLAVTDTQYF
TRBV5-4	.	TRBJ2-4	TRBD1	TGTGCCAGCAGAGATTACAGGGGGCTTGCGGACATTCAGTACTTC	CASRDYRGLADIQYF
TRBV7-2	.	TRBJ1-2	.	TGTGCCAGCAGCTTGGCAGGGGTTGGCGGCTACACCTTC	CASSLAGVGGYTF
TRBV4-2	once	TRBJ2-7	.	TGTGCCAGCAGCCAAGTAGCCAGCGCGAGCTCCTACGAGCAGTACTTC	CASSQVASASSYEQYF
TRBV7-9	few	TRBJ1-2	.	TGTGCCAGCAGCTTAAATTTCTTATCGGGTGGCTACACCTTC	CASSLNFLSGGYTF
TRBV13	.	TRBJ2-1	TRBD2	TGTGCCAGCAGCTTGGGGACTAGCAAGTTCTTC	CASSLGTSKFF
TRBV15	.	TRBJ2-7	TRBD2	TGTGCCACCAGCAGAGAACCGGGACTATACGAGCAGTACTTC	CATSREPGLYEQYF
TRBV2	.	TRBJ2-7	TRBD2	TGTGCCAGCAGTGAGACTAGCGGGAGTTCTTCCTACGAGCAGTACTTC	CASSETSGSSSYEQYF
TRBV28	.	TRBJ2-2	.	TGTGCCAGCAGTGCAACAGGGTACACCGGGGAGCTGTTTTTT	CASSATGYTGELFF